This T cell receptor (beta chain) came from a study of blood T cell repertoires in COVID-19. Whole-study context: Sites across the United States, Italy and Spain contributed samples from acute and convalescent COVID-19. Sources were T cells, B-cell-depleted T cells, or PBMCs; the material itself was cDNA or gDNA.

How the authors handled the data: Nucleated cell counts were estimated from reference gene primer amplification. Using immunoSEQ multiplex PCR, the repertoire was profiled, and TCRdb retains in-frame clones only, with some absent. V, J and clone size were drawn from that table, and D and trimming were deduced from the DNA. This table holds about 71,000 clones, about 90% found once. This receptor was taken from a human donor in a cohort sampled during active COVID-19. The sequenced sample was peripheral blood.

The DNA for the CDR3 is TGTGCCAGCAGTCGGGAGAGGGTCCATAATGAAAAACTGTTTTTT. This sequence encodes CASSRERVHNEKLFF. The J gene is TRBJ1-4, the V gene TRBV7-2; the D is unclear. CDR3 length equals 15 residues. The V end lost 6 bases, the J end lost 4 bases, and 15 bases lay between the germline ends. Germline CDR1 is SGHTA and CDR2 is FQGNSA.